The 16 T cell receptor beta chains given below trace back to one sample, sequenced in a study (dated by TCRdb to between 2014 and 2016). CD4+CD25+CD127-/low cells were isolated as Tregs. Libraries were built with 5' RACE. The run used an Illumina MiSeq. TCRdb redid the processing of the public reads, applying fastp at Q25 and MiXCR, and retained in-frame beta chains. Entries that share a CDR3 protein sequence are merged under the most common genes and DNA. This sample gives about 40,000 distinct CDR3 sequences in total; approximately 22% of them show up just once. About 4% of the sample is taken by the ten largest. Sequencing was carried out using Tregs sorted from blood. The receptors derive from a female donor with breast cancer.

This clonotype was recorded a few times. A clone one base away is much larger, so this may be a read error. This rearrangement joins TRBV4-1 to TRBJ2-7, with 14 bases matching TRBD2. The CDR3 extends over 15 amino acids. Looked up from germline, CDR1 is MGHRA and CDR2 is YSYEKL. CDR3 DNA sequence: TGCGCCGGCAGCCAGGGACTAGCGGGAGTGAACGAGCAGTACTTC. Residues: CAGSQGLAGVNEQYF.

The V and J genes are TRBV5-1 and TRBJ2-1, with TRBD2 matching 8 bases. Germline V lookup: CDR1 SGHRS, CDR2 YFSETQ. This CDR3 is 15 amino acids long. Trimming at V came to 0 bases and at J to 5 bases, leaving 4 bases not matched to a gene. CDR3 loop: CASSLALADNNEQFF. CDR3 nucleotides: TGCGCCAGCAGCTTGGCACTAGCGGACAACAATGAGCAGTTCTTC. The whole variable domain, remainder taken from reference TRBV5-1 and TRBJ2-1, is KAGVTQTPRYLIKTRGQQVTLSCSPISGHRSVSWYQQTPGQGLQFLFEYFSETQRNKGNFPGRFSGRQFSNSRSEMNVSTLELGDSALYLCASSLALADNNEQFFGPGTRLTVL.

This clonotype was counted ten times or more. The chain uses TRBV27 and TRBJ1-5; the match to TRBD1 covers 8 bases. The CDR3 spans 14 residues. Germline CDR1 MNHEY, CDR2 SMNVEV (reference sequence). With 4 bases clipped from V and 7 bases from J, the junction kept 6 bases outside the gene matches. The DNA of the CDR3 is TGTGCCAGCAGTTCATATGGACAGGGACAGCCCCAGCATTTT. This codes for CASSSYGQGQPQHF.

The chain uses TRBV20-1 and TRBJ2-7, with D possibly being TRBD1 (5 bases). V lost 3 bases and J lost 0, with 12 bases in between. Germline-derived CDR1 and CDR2 are DFQATT and SNEGSKA (reference sequence). This CDR3 contains 14 residues. In DNA form, the CDR3 reads TGCAGTGCTAGGGTAATGGACATCTCCTACGAGCAGTACTTC. This encodes CSARVMDISYEQYF.

This clonotype was seen repeatedly, ten times or more. V gene TRBV9 combines with J gene TRBJ2-1; D uncertain. Per the germline V gene, CDR1 is SGDLS and CDR2 is YYNGEE. The V gene lost 0 bases and the J gene lost 7 bases, with 11 bases spanning the gap. The CDR3 sequence is 14 residues long. The CDR3 nucleotides are TGTGCCAGCAGCGTAGGGGGATTACTAAATGAGCAGTTCTTC. This gives the protein CASSVGGLLNEQFF.

The chain links TRBV13 to TRBJ1-2; D not resolved. Deletions cut 1 base from V and 4 bases from J, with 16 bases between. Per the germline V gene, CDR1 is PRHDT and CDR2 is FYEKMQ (reference sequence). The CDR3 consists of 16 residues. The CDR3 region has the DNA TGTGCCAGCAGCTTAGTTGGAGCGGGTATCTTCTATGGCTACACCTTC. Residues: CASSLVGAGIFYGYTF.

Many counts were recorded for this clonotype. V and J are TRBV9 and TRBJ2-3; no clear D. The germline V gene encodes CDR1 SGDLS and CDR2 YYNGEE. This CDR3 region has 14 residues. V shed 0 bases and J shed 2 bases, with 7 bases lying between them. The CDR3 protein is CASSVDVYTDTQYF. The CDR3 nucleotides are TGTGCCAGCAGCGTAGATGTCTACACAGATACGCAGTATTTT.

As concerns this clonotype: This CDR3 is missing its conserved last phenylalanine or tryptophan, likely due to a read error. This chain joins TRBV28 and TRBJ2-7; D is ambiguous. The CDR3 length is 12 residues. Germline V gene data show CDR1 as MDHEN and CDR2 as SYDVKM. DNA of the CDR3: TGTGCCAGCAGTTTAACCTCCTACGGGCAGTACTTA. The encoded protein is CASSLTSYGQYL.

This clonotype has ten or more counts. V and J are TRBV28 and TRBJ2-5; D uncertain. CDR1 MDHEN and CDR2 SYDVKM come from the germline V gene. V lost 10 bases and J 2 bases, leaving 8 bases between the germline ends. The CDR3 loop spans 11 amino acids. The CDR3 sequence is CATQSQETQYF. CDR3 in DNA: TGTGCCACCCAGAGTCAAGAGACCCAGTACTTC.

The rearrangement uses TRBV28 and TRBJ1-4, with 8 bases identical to TRBD1. J was trimmed by 8 bases and V by 4 bases; bases with no gene match: 6. Germline V CDR1 and CDR2: MDHEN, SYDVKM. CDR3 length: 14 amino acids. As DNA, the CDR3 is TGTGCCAGCAGTTCAGGACAGGGAAACGAAAAACTGTTTTTT. Residues: CASSSGQGNEKLFF.

The chain has TRBV2 and TRBJ1-1; a weak D match, TRBD1 (6 bases). V gave up 4 bases and J gave up 11 bases, with 11 bases separating them. Germline loops: CDR1 SNHLY, CDR2 FYNNEI. The CDR3 runs to 11 residues. The CDR3 bases are TGTGCCAGCAGTGGGAACAGGGACGCTTTCTTT. Protein: CASSGNRDAFF.

V and J are TRBV30 and TRBJ2-1; D gene ambiguous. CDR1 is GTSNPN, CDR2 SVGIG, per germline (reference sequence). V shed 0 bases and J shed 10 bases, with 7 bases lying between them. The CDR3 length is 11 residues. CDR3 protein: CAWSVLTEQFF. CDR3 DNA: TGTGCCTGGAGTGTACTGACGGAGCAGTTCTTC. The full variable domain, rest sourced from reference TRBV30 and TRBJ2-1, is SQTIHQWPATLVQPVGSPLSLECTVEGTSNPNLYWYRQAAGRGLQLLFYSVGIGQISSEVPQNLSASRPQDRQFILSSKKLLLSDSGFYLCAWSVLTEQFFGPGTRLTVL.

The rearrangement links TRBV2 to TRBJ2-3; D possibly corresponds to TRBD2 (5 bases). The V gene lost 7 bases and the J gene lost 14 bases, with 13 bases spanning the gap. CDR1 and CDR2 (germline): SNHLY, FYNNEI. The CDR3 is 10 residues long. The CDR3 spells CASMGAWVYF. The CDR3 coding sequence is TGTGCCAGCATGGGAGCCTGGGTGTATTTT.

The V and J genes are TRBV9 and TRBJ2-2, with a possible D match to TRBD1 (6 bases). The CDR3 is 15 residues long. Germline V gene data show CDR1 as SGDLS and CDR2 as YYNGEE. V lost 3 bases and J 1 base, leaving 10 bases between the germline ends. CDR3 DNA sequence: TGTGCCAGCAGCGCGCCGGGACAGAACACCGGGGAGCTGTTTTTT. Amino acids: CASSAPGQNTGELFF.

This clonotype was seen repeatedly, ten times or more. The chain recombines TRBV11-2 with TRBJ2-2; no clear D. Germline values: CDR1 SGHAT, CDR2 FQNNGV. Trimming stripped 4 bases from V and 6 bases from J, with 9 bases between. The CDR3 is 13 amino acids. The CDR3 bases are TGTGCCAGCAGCTCCGCCCTATCCGGGGAGCTGTTTTTT. It specifies CASSSALSGELFF.

The V and J genes are TRBV7-6 and TRBJ2-7, with D perhaps being TRBD1 or TRBD2 (6 bases each). Looked up from germline, CDR1 is SGHVS and CDR2 is FNYEAQ. The CDR3 spans 15 residues. The germline V and J ends were trimmed by 4 bases and 3 bases, with 16 bases remaining between them. The chain's CDR3 is CASSSTLGGHYEQYF. The DNA of the CDR3 is TGTGCCAGCAGCTCGACCCTCGGGGGACACTACGAGCAGTACTTC.